One sample yielded the 30 T cell receptor beta chains listed below, sequenced in a study of T cell responses to AZD1222 COVID-19 vaccine. Profiling relied on immunoSEQ multiplex PCR, and the TCRdb table lists in-frame clones only, not all of them. The sample has 140,000 or so clones; 89% are singletons. The sample in question was peripheral blood, obtained on day 0 of AZD1222 vaccination. These receptors originate from an adult in good health.

The rearrangement uses TRBV5-1 and TRBJ2-5, with D possibly matching TRBD1 (6 bases). V was trimmed by 7 bases and J by 1 base, leaving 14 bases between them. CDR3 size: 14 residues. Germline CDR1 is SGHRS and CDR2 is YFSETQ. CDR3 sequence reads: CASSRDNSQETQYF. The DNA of the CDR3 is TGCGCCAGCTCGAGGGACAACTCCCAAGAGACCCAGTACTTC.

V usage is TRBV7-2 and J usage is TRBJ1-4; TRBD1 might be the D (5 bases). CDR1 is SGHTA, CDR2 FQGNSA, per germline. Between the trimmed V and J ends, which lost 1 base and 7 bases, there was a span of 13 bases. The length of the CDR3 is 15 residues. DNA of the CDR3: TGTGCCAGCAGCTTAGGGGGCGCGGGTGGTGAAAAACTGTTTTTT. This translates into CASSLGGAGGEKLFF.

This chain uses TRBV18 with TRBJ2-7, with 9 bases that match TRBD1. CDR1 is KGHSH and CDR2 is LQKENI in the germline V gene. The J segment lost 3 bases and the V segment lost 4 bases, leaving 7 bases of the junction unmatched. There are 15 residues in the CDR3. CDR3 in amino acids: CASSQTRDRDYEQYF. The CDR3, as DNA: TGTGCCAGCTCACAGACCCGGGACAGGGACTACGAGCAGTACTTC.

A remark on this clone: This sample includes further DNA sequences coding for the same CDR3. The V gene is TRBV25-1, the J gene TRBJ2-7; 7 bases line up with TRBD1. V dropped 5 bases and J dropped 1; count of bases not matched to a gene: 2. The CDR3 totals 13 residues. CDR1 is MGHDK and CDR2 is SYGVNS in the germline V gene. The CDR3 spells CASSRQGSYEQYF. CDR3 nucleotide sequence: TGTGCCAGCAGTAGACAGGGTTCCTACGAGCAGTACTTC.

The V call is TRBV4-1, the J call TRBJ2-5; TRBD1 agrees at 9 bases. The CDR3 spans 14 residues. Germline CDR1 MGHRA, CDR2 YSYEKL. V lost 1 base and J lost 4; bases outside the gene matches: 1. The CDR3 region has the DNA TGCGCCAGCAGCCAAGGGACAGGGGTAGAGACCCAGTACTTC. It codes for CASSQGTGVETQYF.

J is TRBJ1-6 and V is TRBV7-9; D is unresolved. Trimming stripped 2 bases from V and 3 bases from J, with 8 bases between. Germline CDR1 is SEHNR and CDR2 is FQNEAQ (reference sequence). The CDR3 sequence is 15 residues long. CDR3: CASSLPGGYNSPLHF. The CDR3 nucleotides read TGTGCCAGCAGCTTACCGGGAGGCTATAATTCACCCCTCCACTTT.

This clone is a singleton in its sample. V usage is TRBV6-5 and J usage is TRBJ1-2; 10 nucleotides match TRBD1. CDR3 size: 13 residues. V gave up 8 bases and J gave up 5 bases; unmatched junction bases: 5. Germline CDR1 MNHEY, CDR2 SVGAGI. This CDR3 reads CASGSGQGYGYTF. Written as DNA, the CDR3 is TGTGCCAGCGGGTCGGGACAGGGGTATGGCTACACCTTC.

V and J are TRBV27 and TRBJ1-1; TRBD1 is a possible D gene (5 bases). The CDR3 loop spans 14 amino acids. The V end was cut by 3 bases, the J end by 1 base, with 9 bases between. Looked up from germline, CDR1 is MNHEY and CDR2 is SMNVEV (reference sequence). The CDR3 loop is CASSLGVPNTEAFF. Here the CDR3 DNA reads TGTGCCAGCAGTTTGGGGGTGCCGAACACTGAAGCTTTCTTT.

The chain joins TRBV11-3 to TRBJ2-1; D is uncertain. The CDR3 is 15 amino acids. Trimming pared 5 bases from V and 5 bases from J, leaving 16 bases between. Germline V lookup: CDR1 SGHNT, CDR2 YENEEA. This CDR3 reads CASSHDARANNEQFF. The CDR3, as DNA: TGTGCCAGCAGCCACGACGCACGGGCAAACAATGAGCAGTTCTTC.

V is TRBV27 and J is TRBJ2-1; D remains unclear. Per the germline V gene, CDR1 is MNHEY and CDR2 is SMNVEV (reference sequence). The V end was cut by 0 bases, the J end by 3 bases, with 9 bases between. The CDR3 totals 15 residues. This chain's CDR3 is CASSLSLHNYNEQFF. In nucleotides, the CDR3 is TGTGCCAGCAGTTTATCCTTACATAACTACAATGAGCAGTTCTTC.

The sample holds a few counts of this clone. The chain uses TRBV7-9 and TRBJ1-6; TRBD1 aligns across 9 bases. Trimming cost V 8 bases and J 8 bases; bases outside gene matches: 7. This CDR3 spans 14 amino acids. The germline V gene has CDR1 SEHNR and CDR2 FQNEAQ (reference sequence). CDR3 amino acids: CASGTGTGHSPLHF. The CDR3 DNA sequence: TGTGCCAGCGGGACCGGGACAGGGCATTCACCCCTCCACTTT.

The CDR3 nucleotides are TGTGCCAGCAGCGATAGACAGGGAGGGGGCACTGAAGCTTTCTTT. Protein: CASSDRQGGGTEAFF. The chain combines TRBV3-1 (or the pseudogene TRBV3-2) with TRBJ1-1, with 7 bases lining up with TRBD1. The CDR3 is 15 amino acids. Germline V lookup: CDR1 LGHDT, CDR2 YNNKEL (reference sequence). V was pared by 5 bases and J by 4 bases, with 10 bases of the junction left unmatched.

The V call is TRBV7-3, the J call TRBJ2-6; the D is unclear. Germline V gene lookup returns CDR1 SGHTA and CDR2 FQGTGA. The V and J ends lost 4 bases and 2 bases respectively, with 12 bases between them. CDR3 length: 16 residues. The CDR3 region is CASSSVRVPGANVLTF. The CDR3 DNA reads as TGTGCCAGCAGCTCAGTCCGGGTCCCTGGGGCCAACGTCCTGACTTTC.

The chain combines TRBV18 with TRBJ1-1; 8 nucleotides line up with TRBD1. The CDR3 is 16 residues long. Per the germline V gene, CDR1 is KGHSH and CDR2 is LQKENI. V lost 1 base to trimming and J lost 1 base; unmatched junction nucleotides: 5. CDR3 coding DNA: TGTGCCAGCTCACCACGAATGGGACAGGAGAACACTGAAGCTTTCTTT. This codes for CASSPRMGQENTEAFF.

The chain couples TRBV5-1 to TRBJ2-3; D uncertain. The CDR3 contains 15 residues. The V gene lost 0 bases and the J gene lost 5 bases, with 13 bases spanning the gap. CDR1 is SGHRS and CDR2 is YFSETQ in the germline V gene. CDR3 nucleotide sequence: TGCGCCAGCAGCTTGGGCGGAAATGGAATAGATACGCAGTATTTT. Amino acid sequence: CASSLGGNGIDTQYF. Full variable domain (remainder filled in from reference TRBV5-1 and TRBJ2-3): KAGVTQTPRYLIKTRGQQVTLSCSPISGHRSVSWYQQTPGQGLQFLFEYFSETQRNKGNFPGRFSGRQFSNSRSEMNVSTLELGDSALYLCASSLGGNGIDTQYFGPGTRLTVL.

The chain recombines TRBV4-1 with TRBJ1-1; 8 positions agree with TRBD1. Germline-derived CDR1 and CDR2 are MGHRA and YSYEKL. The trim removed 5 bases at V and 5 bases at J, leaving 7 bases unmatched. The CDR3 extends over 14 amino acids. Written as DNA, the CDR3 is TGCGCCAGCAGCGTCGACAGGGGAGGAACTGAAGCTTTCTTT. Amino acids: CASSVDRGGTEAFF.

V gene TRBV19 combines with J gene TRBJ2-1, with 8 bases identical to TRBD2. The CDR3 contains 13 residues. Germline assignment: CDR1 LNHDA and CDR2 SQIVND (reference sequence). With V trimmed by 9 bases and J by 6 bases, 7 bases remained unmatched. CDR3 nucleotide sequence: TGTGCCAGCGGGGGGGAGGGAATCAATGAGCAGTTCTTC. It specifies CASGGEGINEQFF.

This chain uses TRBV5-1 with TRBJ1-4; 10 bases fit TRBD1. Trimming removed 0 bases from V and 8 bases from J; junction bases left unmatched: 4. The V gene's germline CDR1 is SGHRS and CDR2 YFSETQ. This CDR3 is built from 15 residues. The CDR3 loop is CASSLGGQGREKLFF. The CDR3 coding sequence is TGCGCCAGCAGCTTGGGGGGACAGGGGAGAGAAAAACTGTTTTTT.

The J gene is TRBJ2-6, the V gene TRBV19; 9 bases fit TRBD1. After removal of 4 bases from V and 1 base from J, the junction contained 5 bases not matched to a gene. The CDR3 has 17 residues. From germline, CDR1 is LNHDA and CDR2 SQIVND (reference sequence). The CDR3 DNA follows: TGTGCCAGTAGTAGGGGACAGGGACGGTCTGGGGCCAACGTCCTGACTTTC. This translates into CASSRGQGRSGANVLTF.

This clone was picked up one time. The chain employs TRBV30 and TRBJ1-4; 8 bases match TRBD1. Germline V gives CDR1 GTSNPN, CDR2 SVGIG (reference sequence). This CDR3 contains 14 residues. J was trimmed by 5 bases and V by 5 bases; bases with no gene match: 7. DNA of the CDR3: TGTGCCTGGCTCCGACAGGGGTTAAATGAAAAACTGTTTTTT. This sequence encodes CAWLRQGLNEKLFF. Looking up the rest from reference TRBV30 and TRBJ1-4 gives the full variable domain: SQTIHQWPATLVQPVGSPLSLECTVEGTSNPNLYWYRQAAGRGLQLLFYSVGIGQISSEVPQNLSASRPQDRQFILSSKKLLLSDSGFYLCAWLRQGLNEKLFFGSGTQLSVL.

The rearrangement uses TRBV7-8 and TRBJ1-2; D unresolved. The CDR3 sequence is 12 residues long. V was cut by 5 bases and J by 3 bases, with 7 bases left in between. CDR1 is SGHVS, CDR2 FQNEAQ, per germline. The CDR3 region has the DNA TGTGCCAGCAGCCCCGGATACTATGGCTACACCTTC. The encoded protein is CASSPGYYGYTF.

The chain links TRBV5-5 to TRBJ2-6; no definite D call. Germline assignment: CDR1 SGHKS and CDR2 YYEKEE (reference sequence). The CDR3 extends over 17 amino acids. Trimming cost V 3 bases and J 1 base, with 14 bases left between them. This chain's CDR3 is CASSSHPTASGANVLTF. In DNA, the CDR3 is TGTGCCAGCAGCTCCCACCCGACGGCTTCTGGGGCCAACGTCCTGACTTTC.

V and J are TRBV6-5 and TRBJ1-5, with 8 bases matching TRBD1. This CDR3 has 15 amino acids. CDR1 is MNHEY and CDR2 is SVGAGI in the germline V gene. V lost 6 bases to trimming and J lost 2 bases; unmatched junction nucleotides: 6. The CDR3 loop reads CASSTDRGGNQPQHF. CDR3 DNA: TGTGCCAGCAGCACCGACAGGGGAGGCAATCAGCCCCAGCATTTT.

The chain joins TRBV19 to TRBJ1-5; 8 bases are shared with TRBD1. V lost 4 bases and J lost 0; bases outside the gene matches: 5. CDR1 and CDR2 from the germline V gene are LNHDA and SQIVND (reference sequence). The CDR3 is 16 residues long. CDR3 residues: CASSRQGKLSNQPQHF. As DNA, the CDR3 is TGTGCCAGTAGTAGACAGGGGAAACTTAGCAATCAGCCCCAGCATTTT.

V usage is TRBV2 and J usage is TRBJ2-5, with 7 bases identical to TRBD2. CDR3 size: 16 residues. V lost 2 bases to trimming and J lost 3 bases; unmatched junction nucleotides: 9. Germline V lookup: CDR1 SNHLY, CDR2 FYNNEI. DNA for the CDR3: TGTGCCAGCAGTGAACGGAGTGGCGGGAGCAAAGAGACCCAGTACTTC. This encodes CASSERSGGSKETQYF.

This rearrangement joins TRBV5-1 to TRBJ2-5; 9 nucleotides match TRBD1. This CDR3 is 14 amino acids long. The germline V gene encodes CDR1 SGHRS and CDR2 YFSETQ. V lost 4 bases and J lost 1; bases outside the gene matches: 2. CDR3 region: CASSPDRGQETQYF. The CDR3 coding sequence is TGCGCCAGCAGCCCGGACAGGGGCCAAGAGACCCAGTACTTC.

V and J are TRBV7-2 and TRBJ2-4, with D uncertain. Germline-derived CDR1 and CDR2 are SGHTA and FQGNSA. The V end was cut by 0 bases, the J end by 9 bases, with 12 bases between. There are 14 residues in the CDR3. This CDR3 is CASSLAAGYGIQYF. DNA for the CDR3: TGTGCCAGCAGCTTAGCGGCTGGCTACGGCATTCAGTACTTC.

The chain carries TRBV7-3 and TRBJ2-6; TRBD1 agrees at 8 bases. The trim removed 5 bases at V and 0 bases at J, leaving 9 bases unmatched. Germline V CDR1 and CDR2: SGHTA, FQGTGA. This CDR3 has 18 amino acids. CDR3 in amino acids: CASSPGQGRTSGANVLTF. The DNA of the CDR3 is TGTGCCAGCAGCCCAGGACAGGGTCGCACCTCTGGGGCCAACGTCCTGACTTTC.

The rearrangement links TRBV5-1 to TRBJ2-5; no clear D gene. Looked up from germline, CDR1 is SGHRS and CDR2 is YFSETQ. Trimming cost V 2 bases and J 2 bases, with 4 bases left between them. The CDR3 totals 12 residues. As DNA, the CDR3 is TGCGCCAGCAGCTTCGCTCAAGAGACCCAGTACTTC. It yields the protein CASSFAQETQYF.

The chain uses TRBV28 and TRBJ2-1; D remains ambiguous. V was cut by 7 bases and J by 14 bases, with 27 bases left in between. Germline values: CDR1 MDHEN, CDR2 SYDVKM. The CDR3 contains 15 residues. Here the CDR3 reads CASTPWPVTPRMEFF. As DNA, the CDR3 is TGTGCCAGCACCCCATGGCCGGTCACACCAAGGATGGAGTTCTTC.